Listed here is a single TCR beta chain. The antigen remains undetermined. Assay: immunoSEQ multiplex PCR; the TCRdb copy retains only in-frame clones and omits some. The sample carries some 2.1 million clones, 93% recorded once. These data belong to a study of shared clonotypes between healthy human individuals. The CDR3 contains 14 residues. Trimming removed 5 bases from V and 1 base from J; junction bases left unmatched: 3. The germline CDR1 and CDR2 sequences are MDHEN and SYDVKM. Notes on the study in general: Generally, estimated richness proved larger in naive subsets than it did in memory subsets.

Naive CD8 isolation took CD45RO-negative cells positively selected for CCR7 and excluded terminally differentiated effector memory CD45RA+ cells. Sequencing was performed on naive CD8+ T cells from PBMCs. The receptor's source is a man between 18 and 29 years old in good health. Some clones in this sample may be carry-over from other donors' samples. The rearrangement links TRBV28 to TRBJ1-1; 8 bases match TRBD1. CDR3 protein: CASSPTGANTEAFF. The CDR3, as DNA: TGTGCCAGCAGTCCGACAGGGGCGAACACTGAAGCTTTCTTT.